At least ten counts were recorded for the clone carrying this T cell receptor (beta chain). What it binds is not known. The TCR beta CDR3 regions underwent amplification using RNA transcripts as the source. RT-PCR in the first round (using the HTBI primer set) targeted the TCR CDR3. TCRdb analysed the multiplex PCR reads with MiXCR anew, one entry per CDR3 protein. This sample has 350,000 or so distinct CDR3 sequences, with about a sixth found just once. These data are taken from a study of T cells in Graves' hyperthyroidism and ophthalmopathy. Study as a whole: Peripheral blood samples were taken at initial diagnosis, prior to any treatment. Study-wide points: Appearing also in blood were most of the thyroid clonotypes expanded above 0.001. Model output signaled ophthalmopathy a median approximately six months ahead of onset.

The length of the CDR3 is 12 residues. In germline, CDR1 is SGHTA, CDR2 FQGNSA. V was trimmed by 3 bases and J by 8 bases, leaving 5 bases between them. The V and J genes are TRBV7-2 and TRBJ1-6; D is ambiguous. The sequenced sample consisted of blood. This receptor was taken from a woman between 35 and 50 years old with Graves' ophthalmopathy. The CDR3 sequence is CASSLPYSPLHF. The DNA for the CDR3 is TGTGCCAGCAGCTTGCCTTATTCACCCCTCCACTTT.